This T cell receptor (beta chain) was sequenced in a study of beta chain features in type 1 diabetes (dated by TCRdb to the late 2010s). Notes on the research overall: No differences in mean age, gender distribution, total cell number or subset yield were found between patients and healthy donors. A total of approximately 100 million sorted cells were examined across all samples, and the number of cells per subset was strongly correlated with RNA yield. Naive and central memory subsets were obtained from all 28 donors, but regulatory and stem cell-like memory subsets were isolated from only 8 patients and roughly 8 healthy donors. In the study, TCRB repertoires of sorted circulating CD4+ T cell subsets from recently diagnosed type 1 diabetes patients were compared with those of matched healthy donors.

Its CDR3 holds 14 amino acids, cysteine through phenylalanine. Only the CDR3 DNA stays, 42 bases, in frame from base 1. Relative to germline, V is missing 1 base and J is missing 11 bases, with 10 bases of the junction outside any gene match. Per the germline V gene, SGHVS is the CDR1 and FQNEAQ is the CDR2. What the work shows at the level of the full study, not this receptor alone: PCR may preferentially amplify shorter templates, but because patient and control samples were amplified and corrected together, any resulting skew would affect both groups equally. Sequencing cDNA rather than genomic DNA could over-represent highly expressing activated cells, although activation and CD3 levels did not differ between groups. HLA sub-analyses involved small numbers of individuals, so any influence of HLA type on TCRB rearrangement remained unresolved. At VDJ recombination sites, type 1 diabetes patients had fewer insertions and more deleted nucleotides, which implies abnormalities in thymic rearrangement. In all four CD4+ subsets, TCRB CDR3 length was moderately but significantly shorter in type 1 diabetes patients. Naive, central memory and regulatory TCRB repertoires appeared more similar among patients than among healthy donors.

This clone came up a few times. The clone's antigen remains unknown. It has no much larger one-base neighbor in the sample; base qualities were not kept. A single peripheral blood draw of around 100 mL on average was collected from each donor into heparinised tubes. Using a panel that included CD45RO, CCR7, CD25, CD127, CD95 and CD27, naive, central memory, regulatory and stem cell-like memory CD4+ T cells were sorted on a BD FACSAria II. A purity above 95% was achieved for all sorted populations. PBMCs were isolated immediately by Lymphoprep density gradient centrifugation and stained directly without culture. So that batch effects would be minimized, each experiment stained and sorted samples in pairs, pairing one healthy donor with one patient. The entire amount of isolated RNA was reverse transcribed using the High Capacity cDNA Reverse Transcription Kit, so the sequenced TCRB transcripts were expressed ones. Naive, central memory and regulatory T cell samples underwent deep immunoSEQ sequencing, averaging around 3.7 million total reads per sample. Sorted cells were lysed in RLT buffer and RNA was extracted with DNase-treated RNeasy Micro or Mini kits, depending on cell number. To prevent cross-contamination, each cell subset was processed individually, whereas patient and healthy donor samples were processed jointly. The immunoSEQ multiplex PCR was used to amplify TCRB sequences from cDNA, generating 87-bp fragments that spanned the CDR3 region. The amplicons were sequenced using the Illumina HiSeq platform. Concerning the study's data processing: Synthetic template baselines were used to correct PCR bias computationally, reads within Hamming distance 2 were collapsed together, and singletons that could not be merged were discarded. By aligning reads against IMGT, V, D and J genes, CDR3 length, and insertions or deletions at six rearrangement sites were assigned. Within each subset, clonotype counts were normalized to sorted cell number, and only after that were true diversity and Gini coefficients computed with the tcR R package. The overlap coefficient, calculated on TCRB nucleotide sequences, was used to quantify repertoire sharing. As a proxy for the pre-selection repertoire, out-of-frame TCRB sequences from naive cells were analyzed. In its TCRdb copy, this immuneACCESS table keeps in-frame sequences only and misses some clones. Where compared with another copy, unresolved V genes explain less than half of these, and the others have no known cause. The V and J calls and clone size come from that table; D and trimming were worked out from the DNA. The sample table lists roughly 700,000 clones, roughly 12% of them with a count of one. The top ten clones comprise about 0.02% of the sample.

The rearrangement combines TRBV7-8 with TRBJ1-1; 7 central nucleotides agree with TRBD1. The TCR originated in a man younger than 35 with type 1 diabetes. The sequenced sample consisted of naive CD4+ T cells from blood. Per the publication, the cell subset or site label means: true naive CD4+ T cells. The CDR3 reads as follows: CASSLGGTEGEAFF. The nucleotides read TGTGCCAGCAGCTTAGGCGGGACAGAAGGCGAGGCTTTCTTT.